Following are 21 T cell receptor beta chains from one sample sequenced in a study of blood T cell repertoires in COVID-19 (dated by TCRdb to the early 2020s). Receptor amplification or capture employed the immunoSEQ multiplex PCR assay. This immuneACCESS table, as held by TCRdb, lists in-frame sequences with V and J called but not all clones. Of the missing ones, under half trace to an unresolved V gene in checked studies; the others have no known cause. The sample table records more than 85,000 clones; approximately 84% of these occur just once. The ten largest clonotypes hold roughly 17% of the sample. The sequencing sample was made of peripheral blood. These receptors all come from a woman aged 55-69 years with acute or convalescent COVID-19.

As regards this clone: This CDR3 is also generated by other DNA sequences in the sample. CDR3 residues: CASSEGRTNSPLHF. The CDR3 DNA reads as TGTGCCAGCAGTGAGGGCAGGACAAATTCACCCCTCCACTTT. V and J are TRBV2 and TRBJ1-6; possible D gene TRBD1, 5 bases. Trimming took off 3 bases at V and 7 bases at J, with 10 bases between the two ends. In germline, CDR1 is SNHLY, CDR2 FYNNEI. There are 14 residues in the CDR3.

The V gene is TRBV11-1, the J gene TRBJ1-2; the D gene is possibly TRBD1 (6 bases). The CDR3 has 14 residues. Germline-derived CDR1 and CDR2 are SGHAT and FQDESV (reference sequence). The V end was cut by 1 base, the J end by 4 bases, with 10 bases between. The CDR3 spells CASSLDTGIYGYTF. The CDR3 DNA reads TGTGCCAGCAGCTTAGACACAGGGATCTATGGCTACACCTTC.

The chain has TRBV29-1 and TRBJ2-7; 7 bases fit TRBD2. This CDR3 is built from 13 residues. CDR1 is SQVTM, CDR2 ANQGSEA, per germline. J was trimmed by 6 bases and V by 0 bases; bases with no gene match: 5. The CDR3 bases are TGCAGCGTTGAAGATAGCCTAGCGGTCGAGCAGTACTTC. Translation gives CSVEDSLAVEQYF.

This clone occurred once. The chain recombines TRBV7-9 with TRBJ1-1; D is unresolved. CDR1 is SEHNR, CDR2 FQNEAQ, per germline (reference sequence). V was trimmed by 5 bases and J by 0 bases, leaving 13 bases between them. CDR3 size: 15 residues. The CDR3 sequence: CASSPRGAMNTEAFF. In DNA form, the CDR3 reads TGTGCCAGCAGCCCGCGGGGAGCCATGAACACTGAAGCTTTCTTT.

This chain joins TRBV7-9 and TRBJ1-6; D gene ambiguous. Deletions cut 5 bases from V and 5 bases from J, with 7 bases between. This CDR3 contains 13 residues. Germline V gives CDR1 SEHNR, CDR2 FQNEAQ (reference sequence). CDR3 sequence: CASSLADNSPLHF. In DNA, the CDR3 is TGTGCCAGCAGCCTGGCCGATAATTCACCCCTCCACTTT.

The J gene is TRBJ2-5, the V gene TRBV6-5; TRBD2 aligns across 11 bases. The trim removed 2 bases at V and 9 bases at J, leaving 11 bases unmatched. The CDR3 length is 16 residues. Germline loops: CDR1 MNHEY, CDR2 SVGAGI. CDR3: CASSYRSSGGAGPQYF. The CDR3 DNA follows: TGTGCCAGCAGTTACCGGAGTAGCGGGGGGGCCGGGCCCCAGTACTTC.

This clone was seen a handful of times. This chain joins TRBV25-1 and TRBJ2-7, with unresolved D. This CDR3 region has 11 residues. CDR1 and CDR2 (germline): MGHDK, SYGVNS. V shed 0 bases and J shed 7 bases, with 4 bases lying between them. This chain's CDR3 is CASSEYMEQYF. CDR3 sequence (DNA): TGTGCCAGCAGTGAATATATGGAGCAGTACTTC.

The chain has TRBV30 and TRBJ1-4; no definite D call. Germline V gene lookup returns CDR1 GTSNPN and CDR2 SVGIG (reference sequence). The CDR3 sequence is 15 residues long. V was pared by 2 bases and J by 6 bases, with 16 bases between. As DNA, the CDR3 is TGTGCCTGGAGTCCGGGATTCCCAGGACATGAAAAACTGTTTTTT. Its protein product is CAWSPGFPGHEKLFF.

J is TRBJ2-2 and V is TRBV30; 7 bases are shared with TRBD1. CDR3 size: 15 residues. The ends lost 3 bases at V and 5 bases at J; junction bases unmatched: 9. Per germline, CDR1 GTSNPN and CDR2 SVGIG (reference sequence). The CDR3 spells CAWSLGGAITGELFF. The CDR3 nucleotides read TGTGCCTGGAGCCTAGGGGGCGCGATAACCGGGGAGCTGTTTTTT.

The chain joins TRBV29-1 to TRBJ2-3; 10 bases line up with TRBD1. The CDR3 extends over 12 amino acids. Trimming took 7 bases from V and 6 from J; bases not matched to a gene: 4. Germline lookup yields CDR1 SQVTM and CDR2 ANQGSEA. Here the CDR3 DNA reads TGCAGCGGACAGGGGGCGGGGGATACGCAGTATTTT. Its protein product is CSGQGAGDTQYF.

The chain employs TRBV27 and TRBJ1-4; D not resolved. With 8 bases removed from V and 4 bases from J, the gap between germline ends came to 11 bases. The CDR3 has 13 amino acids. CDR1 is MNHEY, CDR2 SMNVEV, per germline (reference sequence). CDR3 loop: CASARLGNEKLFF. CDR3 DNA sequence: TGTGCCAGCGCCAGACTGGGTAATGAAAAACTGTTTTTT. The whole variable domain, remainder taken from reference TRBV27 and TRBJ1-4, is EAQVTQNPRYLITVTGKKLTVTCSQNMNHEYMSWYRQDPGLGLRQIYYSMNVEVTDKGDVPEGYKVSRKEKRNFPLILESPSPNQTSLYFCASARLGNEKLFFGSGTQLSVL.

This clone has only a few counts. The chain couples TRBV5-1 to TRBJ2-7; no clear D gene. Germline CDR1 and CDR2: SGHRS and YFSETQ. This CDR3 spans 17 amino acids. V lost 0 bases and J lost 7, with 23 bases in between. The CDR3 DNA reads TGCGCCAGCAGCTTGGCCGTTGTTTCAGGTACCGCCTTGGAGCAGTACTTC. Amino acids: CASSLAVVSGTALEQYF.

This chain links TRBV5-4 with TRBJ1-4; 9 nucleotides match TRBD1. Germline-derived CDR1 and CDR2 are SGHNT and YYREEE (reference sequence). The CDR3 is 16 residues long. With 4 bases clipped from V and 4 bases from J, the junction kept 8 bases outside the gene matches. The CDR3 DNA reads TGTGCCAGCAGCCCGCAACAGGGGGCGGGTAATGAAAAACTGTTTTTT. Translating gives CASSPQQGAGNEKLFF.

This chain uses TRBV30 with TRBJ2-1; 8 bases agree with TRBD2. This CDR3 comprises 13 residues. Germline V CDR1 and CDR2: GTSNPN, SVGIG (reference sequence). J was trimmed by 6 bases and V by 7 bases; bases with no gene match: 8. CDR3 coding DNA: TGTGCCTACCGGGGGGGCCCCAGCAATGAGCAGTTCTTC. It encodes CAYRGGPSNEQFF.

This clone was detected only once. CDR3 nucleotides: TGTGCCAGCAGGACCGGACAGGGAGACACTGAAGCTTTCTTT. This encodes CASRTGQGDTEAFF. The V call is TRBV2, the J call TRBJ1-1; 8 nucleotides agree with TRBD1. V gave up 6 bases and J gave up 3 bases; unmatched junction bases: 6. The CDR3 is 14 residues long. Germline lookup yields CDR1 SNHLY and CDR2 FYNNEI. The entire variable domain, with the rest obtained from reference TRBV2 and TRBJ1-1, is as follows: EPEVTQTPSHQVTQMGQEVILRCVPISNHLYFYWYRQILGQKVEFLVSFYNNEISEKSEIFDDQFSVERPDGSNFTLKIRSTKLEDSAMYFCASRTGQGDTEAFFGQGTRLTVV.

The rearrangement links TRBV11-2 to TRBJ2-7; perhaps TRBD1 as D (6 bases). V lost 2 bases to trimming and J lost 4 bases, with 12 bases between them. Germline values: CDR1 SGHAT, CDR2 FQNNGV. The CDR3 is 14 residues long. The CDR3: CASSLNRVRYEQYF. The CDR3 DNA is TGTGCCAGCAGCTTAAACAGGGTCAGGTACGAGCAGTACTTC.

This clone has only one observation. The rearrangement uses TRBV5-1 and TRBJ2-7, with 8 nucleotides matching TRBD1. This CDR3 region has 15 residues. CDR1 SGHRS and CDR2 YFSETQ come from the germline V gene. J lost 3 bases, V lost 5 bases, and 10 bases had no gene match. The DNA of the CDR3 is TGCGCCAGCAGATCCGGGACAGGCCTTTTCTACGAGCAGTACTTC. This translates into CASRSGTGLFYEQYF.

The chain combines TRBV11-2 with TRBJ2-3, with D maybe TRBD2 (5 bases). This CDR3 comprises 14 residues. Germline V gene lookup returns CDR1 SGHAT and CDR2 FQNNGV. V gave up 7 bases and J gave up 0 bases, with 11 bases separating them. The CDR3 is CASTRVPSTDTQYF. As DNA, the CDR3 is TGTGCCAGCACGAGGGTCCCTAGCACAGATACGCAGTATTTT. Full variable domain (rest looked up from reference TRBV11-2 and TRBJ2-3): EAGVAQSPRYKIIEKRQSVAFWCNPISGHATLYWYQQILGQGPKLLIQFQNNGVVDDSQLPKDRFSAERLKGVDSTLKIQPAKLEDSAVYLCASTRVPSTDTQYFGPGTRLTVL.

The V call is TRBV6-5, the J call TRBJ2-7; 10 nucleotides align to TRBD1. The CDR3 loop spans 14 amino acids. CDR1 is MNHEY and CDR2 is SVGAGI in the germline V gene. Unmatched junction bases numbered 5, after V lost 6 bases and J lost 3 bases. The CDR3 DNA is TGTGCCAGCAGGGCGGGACAGGGGCGCTACGAGCAGTACTTC. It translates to CASRAGQGRYEQYF.

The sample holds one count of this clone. CDR3 DNA: TGTGCCAGCAGCCAAGGGTCAGGACGGGGGGCAGATACGCAGTATTTT. It specifies CASSQGSGRGADTQYF. V usage is TRBV4-2 and J usage is TRBJ2-3; 7 bases map to TRBD2. With V trimmed by 1 base and J by 4 bases, 8 bases remained unmatched. CDR3 length equals 16 residues. Germline assignment: CDR1 LGHNA and CDR2 YNFKEQ.

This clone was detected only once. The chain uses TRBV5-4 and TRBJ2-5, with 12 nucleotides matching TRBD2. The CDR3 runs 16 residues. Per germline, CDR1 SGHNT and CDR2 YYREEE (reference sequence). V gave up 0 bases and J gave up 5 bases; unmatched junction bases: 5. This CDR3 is CASSLGLAGVRETQYF. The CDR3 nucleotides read TGTGCCAGCAGCTTGGGACTAGCGGGGGTTAGGGAGACCCAGTACTTC.